The 28 T cell receptor beta chains given below trace back to one sample, sequenced in a study of shared clonotypes between healthy human individuals. Naive CD8 cells lacked CD45RO, underwent positive selection for CCR7 and left out terminally differentiated effector memory CD45RA+ cells. The table came from immunoSEQ multiplex PCR; TCRdb's copy has only in-frame clones and leaves some out. Among roughly 2,000,000 clones, about 93% were seen once, and the ten largest hold approximately 1.7%. Sequencing was performed on naive CD8+ T cells from PBMCs. These TCRs come from a man aged 18 to 30 in good health. Some clones in this sample may be carry-over from other donors' samples.

A word on this clone: The identical CDR3 is also encoded by other nucleotide sequences in the sample. The rearrangement uses TRBV5-1 and TRBJ2-3; D gene ambiguous. This CDR3 is built from 14 residues. The germline CDR1 and CDR2 sequences are SGHRS and YFSETQ. Trimming left V 0 bases short and J 0 bases short, with 5 bases between. In DNA, the CDR3 is TGCGCCAGCAGCTTGGCCGGTAGCACAGATACGCAGTATTTT. This translates into CASSLAGSTDTQYF.

CDR3 protein: CASMGETDTQYF. CDR3 nucleotides: TGTGCCAGCATGGGGGAGACAGATACGCAGTATTTT. V and J are TRBV25-1 and TRBJ2-3; D may correspond to TRBD1 or TRBD2 (5 bases each). The CDR3 consists of 12 residues. V was trimmed by 7 bases and J by 3 bases, leaving 8 bases between them. Germline V CDR1 and CDR2: MGHDK, SYGVNS.

The chain couples TRBV6-5 to TRBJ2-7; unclear D gene. V shed 0 bases and J shed 4 bases, with 13 bases lying between them. Germline V gene sequence: CDR1 MNHEY, CDR2 SVGAGI. CDR3 size: 15 residues. The CDR3 sequence is CASSYSSSYGYEQYF. CDR3 nucleotide sequence: TGTGCCAGCAGTTACTCGAGCAGTTACGGTTACGAGCAGTACTTC.

The chain carries TRBV5-4 and TRBJ2-7; 9 bases match TRBD1. The CDR3 consists of 14 residues. The germline gives CDR1 SGHNT, CDR2 YYREEE (reference sequence). The V segment lost 3 bases and the J segment 4 bases; nucleotides outside the gene matches: 5. DNA of the CDR3: TGTGCCAGCAGCTCCGACAGGGGGTGGTACGAGCAGTACTTC. It yields the protein CASSSDRGWYEQYF.

A remark on this clone: The same CDR3 arises from other DNA sequences in this sample as well. This chain uses TRBV27 with TRBJ2-1, with 11 bases lining up with TRBD1. The germline V gene has CDR1 MNHEY and CDR2 SMNVEV (reference sequence). V lost 5 bases, J lost 4 bases, and 7 bases stayed unmatched. This CDR3 has 16 amino acids. The CDR3 bases are TGTGCCAGCAGTCCTCCCGGGACAGGGGGATACAATGAGCAGTTCTTC. It is translated as CASSPPGTGGYNEQFF.

The CDR3 loop reads CASSKRQGWQPQHF. In DNA, the CDR3 is TGTGCCAGCAGTAAGAGACAGGGATGGCAGCCCCAGCATTTT. The chain recombines TRBV6-5 with TRBJ1-5; 7 nucleotides align to TRBD1. CDR1 is MNHEY, CDR2 SVGAGI, per germline. The CDR3 is made up of 14 amino acids. Germline trimming cut 5 bases from V and 7 bases from J; bases unmatched to any gene: 8.

In regard to this clone: This same CDR3 is encoded by further DNA sequences in the sample. This chain uses TRBV2 with TRBJ1-5; D is perhaps TRBD1 (6 bases). The germline V gene has CDR1 SNHLY and CDR2 FYNNEI. The CDR3 covers 14 residues. V gave up 3 bases and J gave up 4 bases, with 10 bases separating them. CDR3 nucleotide sequence: TGTGCCAGCAGTGAGGGGGGGCGGAATCAGCCCCAGCATTTT. Its protein is CASSEGGRNQPQHF.

V usage is TRBV15 and J usage is TRBJ2-3; the D gene is possibly TRBD2 (5 bases). Per the germline V gene, CDR1 is LNHNV and CDR2 is YYDKDF (reference sequence). The CDR3 totals 15 residues. With 0 bases removed from V and 0 bases from J, the gap between germline ends came to 7 bases. The CDR3 DNA is TGTGCCACCAGCAGAGAGGCTAGCAGCACAGATACGCAGTATTTT. This sequence encodes CATSREASSTDTQYF. The full variable domain, in which reference TRBV15 and TRBJ2-3 provide the parts outside the CDR3, is DAMVIQNPRYQVTQFGKPVTLSCSQTLNHNVMYWYQQKSSQAPKLLFHYYDKDFNNEADTPDNFQSRRPNTSFCFLDIRSPGLGDTAMYLCATSREASSTDTQYFGPGTRLTVL.

The rearrangement links TRBV2 to TRBJ2-5; D not certain. Germline-derived CDR1 and CDR2 are SNHLY and FYNNEI. The length of the CDR3 is 12 residues. Trimming shortened V by 8 bases and J by 1 base, and 8 bases separated the two germline ends. CDR3 sequence reads: CASGDFQETQYF. The DNA for the CDR3 is TGTGCCAGCGGAGACTTCCAAGAGACCCAGTACTTC. Supplemented by reference TRBV2 and TRBJ2-5, the full variable domain reads EPEVTQTPSHQVTQMGQEVILRCVPISNHLYFYWYRQILGQKVEFLVSFYNNEISEKSEIFDDQFSVERPDGSNFTLKIRSTKLEDSAMYFCASGDFQETQYFGPGTRLLVL.

The J gene is TRBJ1-1, the V gene TRBV10-3, with unresolved D. CDR1 and CDR2 from the germline V gene are ENHRY and SYGVKD. Trimming cost V 0 bases and J 8 bases, with 10 bases left between them. The CDR3 spans 13 residues. The CDR3 coding sequence is TGTGCCATCAGTGAGTCGGTCCATCTAGAAGCTTTCTTT. Protein sequence: CAISESVHLEAFF.

V is TRBV11-1 and J is TRBJ2-5, with D uncertain. TRBJ2-7 matches the DNA end more closely, so the J call is doubtful. Germline V lookup: CDR1 SGHAT, CDR2 FQDESV (reference sequence). The CDR3 length is 16 residues. This CDR3 reads CASSLIWEGDAYEQYF. The CDR3 DNA reads as TGTGCCAGCAGCTTAATTTGGGAAGGTGACGCCTACGAGCAGTACTTC.

The rearrangement links TRBV7-9 to TRBJ2-1; D not certain. V lost 6 bases and J lost 9, with 12 bases in between. The germline V gene has CDR1 SEHNR and CDR2 FQNEAQ (reference sequence). The CDR3 totals 12 residues. The DNA of the CDR3 is TGTGCCAGCAGATTCGGTGAGAGTGAGCAGTTCTTC. It codes for CASRFGESEQFF. Based on the CDR3 plus reference TRBV7-9 and TRBJ2-1, the full variable domain is DTGVSQNPRHKITKRGQNVTFRCDPISEHNRLYWYRQTLGQGPEFLTYFQNEAQLEKSRLLSDRFSAERPKGSFSTLEIQRTEQGDSAMYLCASRFGESEQFFGPGTRLTVL.

The chain recombines TRBV21-1 with TRBJ2-6; the table's TRBD1 call for D was not verified on the DNA. TRBV21-1 corresponds to a pseudogene. This CDR3 region has 18 residues. This chain's CDR3 is CASSKDRDRDSGANVLTF. The CDR3 DNA reads TGTGCCAGCAGCAAAGACCGGGACAGGGACTCTGGGGCCAACGTCCTGACTTTC.

This rearrangement joins TRBV6-1 to TRBJ2-7; 7 bases fit TRBD2. This CDR3 has 18 residues. The V and J ends lost 0 bases and 3 bases, in that order; junction bases with no gene match: 14. CDR1 and CDR2 (germline): MNHNS, SASEGT. The CDR3 protein is CASSEAVRRLAVNYEQYF. Here the CDR3 DNA reads TGTGCCAGCAGTGAAGCTGTGAGGAGGCTAGCGGTCAACTACGAGCAGTACTTC.

The chain is built from TRBV28 and TRBJ1-1, with D possibly being TRBD1 (5 bases). Trimming pared 10 bases from V and 3 bases from J, leaving 15 bases between. From germline, CDR1 is MDHEN and CDR2 SYDVKM. The CDR3 length is 13 residues. CDR3 protein: CATWGVRDTEAFF. The CDR3 DNA sequence: TGTGCCACATGGGGGGTAAGAGACACTGAAGCTTTCTTT.

The V call is TRBV11-2, the J call TRBJ2-5; the D gene is possibly TRBD1 (6 bases). Germline V gene sequence: CDR1 SGHAT, CDR2 FQNNGV. V dropped 1 base and J dropped 5 bases, with 26 bases sitting between them. The CDR3 length is 19 residues. In DNA form, the CDR3 reads TGTGCCAGCAGCTTAGCTCCGACCGGGACAACCTTACTCGGCGAGACCCAGTACTTC. Translated: CASSLAPTGTTLLGETQYF. Variable domain in full (rest from reference TRBV11-2 and TRBJ2-5): EAGVAQSPRYKIIEKRQSVAFWCNPISGHATLYWYQQILGQGPKLLIQFQNNGVVDDSQLPKDRFSAERLKGVDSTLKIQPAKLEDSAVYLCASSLAPTGTTLLGETQYFGPGTRLLVL.

The chain combines TRBV27 with TRBJ2-7; D is undetermined. Looked up from germline, CDR1 is MNHEY and CDR2 is SMNVEV (reference sequence). V lost 3 bases to trimming and J lost 7 bases, with 16 bases between them. The CDR3 length is 14 residues. The CDR3 DNA is TGTGCCAGCAGTTTCACAGCGAGTTTAGGGGAGCAGTACTTC. Protein product: CASSFTASLGEQYF.

As for this clone: Other DNA sequences in this sample translate to the same CDR3. V usage is TRBV7-9 and J usage is TRBJ2-7; D ambiguous. This CDR3 contains 12 residues. The V and J ends lost 1 base and 4 bases respectively, with 5 bases between them. In germline, CDR1 is SEHNR, CDR2 FQNEAQ (reference sequence). The CDR3 is CASSLGSYEQYF. The CDR3 DNA reads TGTGCCAGCAGCTTAGGCTCGTACGAGCAGTACTTC.

The chain has TRBV7-2 and TRBJ2-3, with D tentatively TRBD2 (6 bases). CDR3 length: 16 amino acids. The V end lost 1 base, the J end lost 2 bases, and 13 bases lay between the germline ends. Germline assignment: CDR1 SGHTA and CDR2 FQGNSA. The CDR3 nucleotides read TGTGCCAGCAGCTTAGTAGCGGAGGGACCCACAGATACGCAGTATTTT. It codes for CASSLVAEGPTDTQYF. Complete variable domain (other parts from reference TRBV7-2 and TRBJ2-3): GAGVSQSPSNKVTEKGKDVELRCDPISGHTALYWYRQSLGQGLEFLIYFQGNSAPDKSGLPSDRFSAERTGGSVSTLTIQRTQQEDSAVYLCASSLVAEGPTDTQYFGPGTRLTVL.

The chain links TRBV11-2 to TRBJ1-2; 8 nucleotides align to TRBD1. This CDR3 region has 15 residues. Germline-derived CDR1 and CDR2 are SGHAT and FQNNGV. V trimming: 5 bases; J trimming: 2 bases; junction bases outside the gene matches: 7. Here the CDR3 reads CASSQYRGKNYGYTF. CDR3 bases: TGTGCCAGCAGCCAATACAGGGGGAAGAACTATGGCTACACCTTC.

This clone has just a few counts. The chain is built from TRBV7-3 and TRBJ1-1; D possibly corresponds to TRBD1 (6 bases). Germline CDR1 and CDR2: SGHTA and FQGTGA. V shed 5 bases and J shed 2 bases, with 12 bases lying between them. This CDR3 has 14 amino acids. The CDR3 spells CASSILDSNTEAFF. CDR3 nucleotides: TGTGCCAGCAGCATCCTGGACAGTAACACTGAAGCTTTCTTT.

The rearrangement joins TRBV4-3 to TRBJ2-1; no firm D call. Per germline, CDR1 LGHNA and CDR2 YSLEER. V lost 4 bases to trimming and J lost 3 bases, with 16 bases between them. This CDR3 has 16 residues. CDR3 sequence reads: CASSPSLEGLYNEQFF. CDR3 bases: TGCGCCAGCAGCCCCTCTTTGGAAGGCCTCTACAATGAGCAGTTCTTC.

The rearrangement links TRBV7-6 to TRBJ2-7, with 9 bases lining up with TRBD2. Germline assignment: CDR1 SGHVS and CDR2 FNYEAQ. The CDR3 sequence is 17 residues long. Losses at the gene ends were 2 bases for V and 0 bases for J; bases not matched to a gene: 8. The CDR3 here is CASSLRNDSGSSYEQYF. CDR3 DNA: TGTGCCAGCAGCTTAAGGAACGATAGCGGGAGCTCCTACGAGCAGTACTTC.

This sequence joins TRBV29-1 and TRBJ1-1, with D possibly matching TRBD1 (5 bases). The germline V and J ends were trimmed by 4 bases and 11 bases, with 14 bases remaining between them. CDR1 and CDR2 from the germline V gene are SQVTM and ANQGSEA. The CDR3 sequence is 11 residues long. CDR3 coding DNA: TGCAGCGTTGGTATGGGGGGAGATGCTTTCTTT. This gives the protein CSVGMGGDAFF.

This chain links TRBV27 with TRBJ1-2; tentatively, D is TRBD1 (6 bases). V was trimmed by 5 bases and J by 2 bases, leaving 12 bases between them. The CDR3 has 14 amino acids. Germline V gene lookup returns CDR1 MNHEY and CDR2 SMNVEV (reference sequence). The CDR3 protein is CASSPLGGNYGYTF. The CDR3 coding sequence is TGTGCCAGCAGTCCCTTAGGGGGAAACTATGGCTACACCTTC.

This clone appeared once. V gene TRBV28 combines with J gene TRBJ2-7; possibly TRBD2 for D (6 bases). Germline CDR1 is MDHEN and CDR2 is SYDVKM. This CDR3 has 15 residues. Trimming pared 5 bases from V and 3 bases from J, leaving 17 bases between. The CDR3 loop is CASSPTGTEFYEQYF. The CDR3 DNA reads as TGTGCCAGCAGTCCTACCGGGACTGAGTTCTACGAGCAGTACTTC.

The V and J genes are TRBV28 and TRBJ2-3, with 7 bases fitting TRBD1. CDR1 and CDR2 (germline): MDHEN, SYDVKM. With 7 bases clipped from V and 4 bases from J, the junction kept 14 bases outside the gene matches. CDR3 length: 16 residues. Here the CDR3 DNA reads TGTGCCAGCACCACCAGGACAGGCAGGGCACCAGATACGCAGTATTTT. Encoded protein: CASTTRTGRAPDTQYF.

As to this clone: Distinct nucleotide sequences in the sample also encode this CDR3. V is TRBV19 and J is TRBJ2-3; D ambiguous. V was clipped by 0 bases and J by 5 bases, with 6 bases between them. Germline V gives CDR1 LNHDA, CDR2 SQIVND (reference sequence). This CDR3 has 13 amino acids. The CDR3 nucleotides are TGTGCCAGTAGTATAGATCTGGAAGATACGCAGTATTTT. Its protein is CASSIDLEDTQYF.